The 30 T cell receptor beta chains listed next were all sequenced from one sample in a study of low-dose radiotherapy and immunotherapy resistance in tumors. Primers used for first-strand cDNA, a TRAV- and TRBV-specific set, covered both alpha and beta chains. The authors amplified TCRs for about 18 PCR cycles with a constant-region primer and a V-primer adapter. One entry per CDR3 protein, called by TCRdb with MiXCR from the reads. The sample holds about 12,000 distinct CDR3 sequences, about four fifths seen once. The origin of the receptors is a human donor with advanced metastatic prostate, ovarian, gallbladder or colorectal cancer (not recorded which). This table probably holds off-target reads from a library built for another chain.

This clonotype was recorded a few times. The genes are TRBV28 and TRBJ1-2, with 8 bases identical to TRBD1. This CDR3 is 15 amino acids long. V lost 2 bases to trimming and J lost 4 bases; unmatched junction nucleotides: 6. Germline V gene data show CDR1 as MDHEN and CDR2 as SYDVKM. CDR3 sequence reads: CASSLQTGVSYGYTF. The CDR3 DNA is TGTGCCAGCAGTTTACAGACAGGGGTATCCTATGGCTACACCTTC.

J is TRBJ2-7 and V is TRBV28; D is possibly TRBD1 or TRBD2 (6 bases each). The CDR3 covers 14 residues. V gave up 5 bases and J gave up 4 bases, with 15 bases separating them. Germline CDR1 MDHEN, CDR2 SYDVKM. The CDR3 reads CASSVGGRIYEQYF. CDR3 DNA sequence: TGTGCCAGCAGTGTAGGGGGGCGCATTTACGAGCAGTACTTC.

The chain has TRBV3-1 and TRBJ2-7; TRBD1 aligns across 8 bases. In germline, CDR1 is LGHDT, CDR2 YNNKEL (reference sequence). The V segment lost 0 bases and the J segment 5 bases; nucleotides outside the gene matches: 12. The CDR3 totals 17 residues. The CDR3 sequence: CASSQDFGTGGRNEQYF. CDR3 in DNA: TGTGCCAGCAGCCAAGATTTCGGCACAGGGGGTAGGAACGAGCAGTACTTC.

The V call is TRBV7-8, the J call TRBJ2-2, with 8 positions matching TRBD1. The CDR3 has 16 amino acids. Germline V lookup: CDR1 SGHVS, CDR2 FQNEAQ. With 7 bases clipped from V and 1 base from J, the junction kept 8 bases outside the gene matches. CDR3 amino acids: CASTKAGGKNTGELFF. CDR3 in DNA: TGTGCCAGCACCAAGGCAGGGGGCAAGAACACCGGGGAGCTGTTTTTT. Looking up the rest from reference TRBV7-8 and TRBJ2-2 gives the full variable domain: GAGVSQSPRYKVAKRGQDVALRCDPISGHVSLFWYQQALGQGPEFLTYFQNEAQLDKSGLPSDRFFAERPEGSVSTLKIQRTQQEDSAVYLCASTKAGGKNTGELFFGEGSRLTVL.

V gene TRBV28 combines with J gene TRBJ2-3, with TRBD1 matching over 7 bases. The germline V gene encodes CDR1 MDHEN and CDR2 SYDVKM. Losses at the gene ends were 6 bases for V and 1 base for J; bases not matched to a gene: 7. This CDR3 spans 15 amino acids. The CDR3, as DNA: TGTGCCAGCAGGCGACAGGGAGTCGGCACAGATACGCAGTATTTT. It encodes CASRRQGVGTDTQYF.

The V call is TRBV5-5, the J call TRBJ2-5; D call uncertain. CDR1 and CDR2 from the germline V gene are SGHKS and YYEKEE (reference sequence). V lost 0 bases to trimming and J lost 7 bases, with 13 bases between them. The length of the CDR3 is 14 residues. The CDR3 DNA reads as TGTGCCAGCAGCTTGGAGGAACAGATAGGGACCCAGTACTTC. This translates into CASSLEEQIGTQYF.

The gene calls are TRBV14 and TRBJ1-5, with D tentatively TRBD1 (6 bases). V gave up 3 bases and J gave up 1 base, with 7 bases separating them. This CDR3 contains 14 residues. Germline V lookup: CDR1 SGHDN, CDR2 FVKESK. The CDR3 DNA is TGTGCCAGCAGCCAGGGGGGCAGCAATCAGCCCCAGCATTTT. Amino acids: CASSQGGSNQPQHF.

This rearrangement joins TRBV2 to TRBJ2-2; D gene uncertain. The V end was cut by 3 bases, the J end by 6 bases, with 5 bases between. Germline V gene lookup returns CDR1 SNHLY and CDR2 FYNNEI. The CDR3 extends over 12 amino acids. The CDR3 DNA is TGTGCCAGCAGTGAGGTCGCCGGGGAGCTGTTTTTT. Its translation is CASSEVAGELFF.

V gene TRBV20-1 combines with J gene TRBJ2-7; 7 bases align to TRBD1. This CDR3 comprises 14 residues. V trimming: 6 bases; J trimming: 3 bases; junction bases outside the gene matches: 11. CDR1 and CDR2 from the germline V gene are DFQATT and SNEGSKA (reference sequence). CDR3 bases: TGCAGTGCGCGGCGTGGGACAGCTAACTACGAGCAGTACTTC. This sequence encodes CSARRGTANYEQYF.

The chain uses TRBV5-3 and TRBJ2-1; D uncertain. TRBV5-3 is sorted into the ORF group, with uncertain function. This CDR3 contains 15 residues. V shed 8 bases and J shed 2 bases, with 17 bases lying between them. The CDR3 sequence is CASSEQLGAYNEQFF. DNA of the CDR3: TGTGCCAGCAGCGAGCAACTCGGAGCCTACAATGAGCAGTTCTTC.

This chain uses TRBV2 with TRBJ2-6, with 9 bases fitting TRBD1. The CDR3 extends over 18 amino acids. The V gene end was trimmed by 4 bases and the J gene end by 2 bases; junction bases not matched to a gene: 9. CDR1 is SNHLY, CDR2 FYNNEI, per germline. CDR3 residues: CASSGRDRVETGANVLTF. The CDR3 nucleotides are TGTGCCAGCAGTGGAAGGGACAGGGTAGAAACTGGGGCCAACGTCCTGACTTTC.

This clonotype was seen only a few times. The chain carries TRBV28 and TRBJ2-1; 9 bases map to TRBD1. Looked up from germline, CDR1 is MDHEN and CDR2 is SYDVKM. This CDR3 is 15 amino acids long. Trimming at V came to 4 bases and at J to 8 bases, leaving 9 bases not matched to a gene. CDR3 DNA: TGTGCCAGCAGTTCCCCACAGGGGGCTGCCGATGAGCAGTTCTTC. Amino acids: CASSSPQGAADEQFF.

The rearrangement joins TRBV6-1 to TRBJ2-7; 9 bases are a match to TRBD1. CDR1 and CDR2 from the germline V gene are MNHNS and SASEGT. J lost 1 base, V lost 6 bases, and 7 bases had no gene match. This CDR3 region has 15 residues. CDR3 protein: CASRVGQGFSYEQYF. The CDR3 DNA is TGTGCCAGCAGAGTGGGACAGGGTTTTTCCTACGAGCAGTACTTC.

V is TRBV7-9 and J is TRBJ2-2; 12 bases are a match to TRBD2. CDR1 SEHNR and CDR2 FQNEAQ come from the germline V gene (reference sequence). The CDR3 runs 16 residues. Germline trimming cut 5 bases from V and 6 bases from J; bases unmatched to any gene: 7. CDR3 coding DNA: TGTGCCAGCAGCCCCGGACTAGCGGGATTAGCCGGGGAGCTGTTTTTT. Translated: CASSPGLAGLAGELFF.

The chain uses TRBV10-3 and TRBJ2-1, with 14 bases that match TRBD2. The germline CDR1 and CDR2 sequences are ENHRY and SYGVKD. The V gene end was trimmed by 10 bases and the J gene end by 5 bases; junction bases not matched to a gene: 7. The CDR3 has 15 residues. CDR3: CATATSGRANNEQFF. The CDR3 coding sequence is TGTGCCACCGCGACTAGCGGGAGGGCCAACAATGAGCAGTTCTTC.

The sample holds a few counts of this clonotype. The chain carries TRBV26 and TRBJ1-4; TRBD1, the table's D call, lacks a check against the DNA. TRBV26 is listed as a pseudogene. The CDR3 runs 13 residues. The CDR3 region is CASWGQGLGELFF. The DNA of the CDR3 is TGTGCCAGCTGGGGACAGGGGTTGGGGGAACTGTTTTTT.

The rearrangement uses TRBV18 and TRBJ2-2; D gene uncertain. Trimming stripped 2 bases from V and 2 bases from J, with 0 bases between. Germline V CDR1 and CDR2: KGHSH, LQKENI. CDR3 size: 12 residues. CDR3 residues: CASSPNTGELFF. Written as DNA, the CDR3 is TGTGCCAGCTCACCAAACACCGGGGAGCTGTTTTTT.

In this sample, this clonotype turned up once. J is TRBJ2-4 and V is TRBV7-9, with D perhaps given as TRBD1 or TRBD2 (5 bases each). V shed 1 base and J shed 6 bases, with 19 bases lying between them. Germline-derived CDR1 and CDR2 are SEHNR and FQNEAQ (reference sequence). The CDR3 has 17 residues. CDR3 residues: CASSLGFGAQFGNIQYF. The CDR3 DNA is TGTGCCAGCAGCTTAGGATTCGGGGCCCAGTTCGGAAACATTCAGTACTTC.

This clonotype was seen just once. The V call is TRBV7-2, the J call TRBJ2-7; 14 bases line up with TRBD2. Germline V lookup: CDR1 SGHTA, CDR2 FQGNSA. This CDR3 spans 15 amino acids. V dropped 6 bases and J dropped 2; count of bases not matched to a gene: 3. The chain's CDR3 is CASRWGLAGAYEQYF. The CDR3 region has the DNA TGTGCCAGCAGGTGGGGACTAGCGGGAGCCTACGAGCAGTACTTC.

The rearrangement links TRBV5-4 to TRBJ2-3; D is uncertain. CDR3 length equals 12 residues. Trimming shortened V by 4 bases and J by 3 bases, and 6 bases separated the two germline ends. Germline V gene lookup returns CDR1 SGHNT and CDR2 YYREEE (reference sequence). The CDR3 DNA is TGTGCCAGCAGCATCGGAACAGATACGCAGTATTTT. Protein product: CASSIGTDTQYF.

The rearrangement links TRBV9 to TRBJ2-7, with 8 bases matching TRBD2. The CDR3 has 15 residues. Looked up from germline, CDR1 is SGDLS and CDR2 is YYNGEE. J gave up 7 bases and V 4 bases, and 13 bases lay outside the gene matches. The CDR3 here is CASSLGGDIGREQYF. Here the CDR3 DNA reads TGTGCCAGCAGCCTCGGGGGGGACATTGGAAGAGAGCAGTACTTC.

The chain has TRBV9 and TRBJ2-1, with D unclear. CDR3 length equals 13 residues. Germline V gene lookup returns CDR1 SGDLS and CDR2 YYNGEE. V lost 3 bases, J lost 10 bases, and 14 bases lay in between. CDR3 nucleotides: TGTGCCAGCAGCGCGCCCAACGAGGCCGAGCAGTTCTTC. Amino acid sequence: CASSAPNEAEQFF.

The chain uses TRBV5-1 and TRBJ2-5, with TRBD2 as a possible D gene (6 bases). Deletions cut 5 bases from V and 4 bases from J, with 18 bases between. The germline V gene encodes CDR1 SGHRS and CDR2 YFSETQ. There are 15 residues in the CDR3. Written as DNA, the CDR3 is TGCGCCAGCAGGAAGGACGGGGGTGAGATAGAGACCCAGTACTTC. It specifies CASRKDGGEIETQYF.

The CDR3 here is CASSPSALAGVNEQFF. The CDR3 bases are TGCGCCAGCAGCCCTTCCGCCCTAGCGGGAGTGAATGAGCAGTTCTTC. The chain recombines TRBV5-1 with TRBJ2-1; 10 nucleotides match TRBD2. Germline trimming cut 4 bases from V and 7 bases from J; bases unmatched to any gene: 11. The CDR3 spans 16 residues. Germline-derived CDR1 and CDR2 are SGHRS and YFSETQ.

This chain connects TRBV2 to TRBJ2-1; TRBD2 aligns across 9 bases. Germline CDR1 SNHLY, CDR2 FYNNEI. The CDR3 is made up of 15 amino acids. Trimming removed 6 bases from V and 0 bases from J; junction bases left unmatched: 3. The CDR3 region has the DNA TGTGCCAGCAGAAAGACTAGCGGCTCCTACAATGAGCAGTTCTTC. Translating it yields CASRKTSGSYNEQFF.

This rearrangement joins TRBV4-3 to TRBJ1-5; D uncertain. V gave up 5 bases and J gave up 0 bases, with 11 bases separating them. Germline V gives CDR1 LGHNA, CDR2 YSLEER. The CDR3 extends over 15 amino acids. The chain's CDR3 is CASSLDANSNQPQHF. The CDR3 DNA reads as TGCGCCAGCAGCTTGGACGCAAATAGCAATCAGCCCCAGCATTTT.

This rearrangement joins TRBV2 to TRBJ2-7; TRBD1 agrees at 11 bases. This CDR3 is built from 15 residues. CDR1 and CDR2 (germline): SNHLY, FYNNEI. Germline trimming cut 4 bases from V and 2 bases from J; bases unmatched to any gene: 4. The CDR3 loop is CASSAGTGGTYEQYF. Written as DNA, the CDR3 is TGTGCCAGCAGTGCCGGGACAGGGGGTACCTACGAGCAGTACTTC. Based on the CDR3 plus reference TRBV2 and TRBJ2-7, the full variable domain is EPEVTQTPSHQVTQMGQEVILRCVPISNHLYFYWYRQILGQKVEFLVSFYNNEISEKSEIFDDQFSVERPDGSNFTLKIRSTKLEDSAMYFCASSAGTGGTYEQYFGPGTRLTVT.

The gene calls are TRBV2 and TRBJ2-1, with 8 bases aligning to TRBD2. The CDR3 runs 16 residues. The germline V gene encodes CDR1 SNHLY and CDR2 FYNNEI. The J segment lost 8 bases and the V segment lost 5 bases, leaving 14 bases of the junction unmatched. CDR3 nucleotides: TGTGCCAGCAGTTCCGGCGAACGGGGGGGGATGGATGAGCAGTTCTTC. Translated: CASSSGERGGMDEQFF.

The chain couples TRBV7-2 to TRBJ2-1; D is undetermined. Germline lookup yields CDR1 SGHTA and CDR2 FQGNSA. Deletions cut 0 bases from V and 0 bases from J, with 9 bases between. The length of the CDR3 is 16 residues. The CDR3 DNA follows: TGTGCCAGCAGCTTAGCGGGCGCAGTCTCCTACAATGAGCAGTTCTTC. Its translation: CASSLAGAVSYNEQFF. Based on the CDR3 plus reference TRBV7-2 and TRBJ2-1, the full variable domain is GAGVSQSPSNKVTEKGKDVELRCDPISGHTALYWYRQSLGQGLEFLIYFQGNSAPDKSGLPSDRFSAERTGGSVSTLTIQRTQQEDSAVYLCASSLAGAVSYNEQFFGPGTRLTVL.

The rearrangement joins TRBV14 to TRBJ1-4, with 8 positions matching TRBD1. Germline CDR1 is SGHDN and CDR2 is FVKESK. After removal of 4 bases from V and 0 bases from J, the junction contained 4 bases not matched to a gene. This CDR3 is built from 16 residues. The CDR3 protein is CASSRSGGATNEKLFF. Written as DNA, the CDR3 is TGTGCCAGCAGCCGTTCAGGGGGCGCAACTAATGAAAAACTGTTTTTT.